This record looks at one TCR beta chain sequence and its context. The data stem from a study of blood T cell repertoires in COVID-19. Study-level background: The samples span acute and convalescent COVID-19 from the United States, Italy and Spain. T cells, B-cell-depleted T cells, or PBMCs provided the cDNA or gDNA that served as material.

Study processing details: Amplification with reference gene primers provided the estimates of nucleated cell counts. TCRdb keeps only in-frame clones here, not all; method: immunoSEQ multiplex PCR. Clonal size and the V and J genes are those of that table, whereas D and trimming came from the DNA. This sample has roughly 250,000 clones, with about 85% found just once. Seattle-derived patients entered the study during active infection and were followed longitudinally. Germline trimming cut 3 bases from V and 0 bases from J; bases unmatched to any gene: 20. CDR3 size: 21 residues. Germline CDR1 reads SGDLS; CDR2 reads YYNGEE.

This chain links TRBV9 with TRBJ1-3; 8 bases map to TRBD1. Sequencing used peripheral blood. The clonotype originates from a human donor with COVID-19, enrolled during active disease. The donor label of this sample is uncertain. The CDR3 coding sequence is TGTGCCAGCAGCGCTCGGGCTTCCGGGACAGGAGCTCTTTCCTCTGGAAACACCATATATTTT. It is translated as CASSARASGTGALSSGNTIYF.